Listed below are T cell receptor beta chains from one sample, sequenced in a study of blood T cell repertoires in COVID-19. Assay: immunoSEQ multiplex PCR; the TCRdb copy retains only in-frame clones and omits some. The sample holds a few hundred thousand clones, about 90% seen once. Sequenced sample: PBMCs or T cells enriched from blood (not recorded which). These TCRs come from a woman in her twenties or thirties who had recovered from COVID-19. Both conserved end residues are part of each CDR3. A D gene is named only where the DNA matches it firmly. Where a row states a size, it is once, few, many or the class of an expanded clone; other rows omit it.

v_call	clone_size	j_call	d_call	cdr3_aa	cdr3_nt
TRBV28	once	TRBJ1-5	TRBD1	CASSPPPGQGRPQHF	TGTGCCAGCAGTCCCCCTCCGGGACAGGGTCGGCCCCAGCATTTT
TRBV18	-	TRBJ2-1	TRBD2	CASSPPVAASGRASEQFF	TGTGCCAGCTCACCACCGGTGGCGGCTAGCGGGAGGGCCAGTGAGCAGTTCTTC
TRBV5-1	-	TRBJ2-1	-	CASSLGLSGGSYNEQFF	TGCGCCAGCAGCTTGGGGTTAAGCGGAGGCTCCTACAATGAGCAGTTCTTC
TRBV5-1	-	TRBJ2-1	TRBD2	CASSELAGGSYNEQFF	TGCGCCAGCAGCGAACTAGCGGGTGGCTCCTACAATGAGCAGTTCTTC
TRBV28	few	TRBJ2-1	TRBD2	CASCPLDSGYEQFF	TGTGCCAGCTGCCCCCTCGATAGCGGGTATGAGCAGTTCTTC
TRBV6-1	-	TRBJ2-3	TRBD1	CASSDPTGGPITDTQYF	TGTGCCAGCAGTGACCCTACAGGGGGTCCCATCACAGATACGCAGTATTTT
TRBV7-8	-	TRBJ2-7	-	CASSPHSYEQYF	TGTGCCAGCAGCCCCCACTCCTACGAGCAGTACTTC
TRBV27	-	TRBJ2-1	TRBD2	CASSLVTSGYNEQFF	TGTGCCAGCAGTTTAGTGACTAGCGGGTACAATGAGCAGTTCTTC
TRBV7-3	-	TRBJ1-1	-	CASSPQGRGTEAFF	TGTGCCAGCAGCCCGCAGGGGAGAGGCACTGAAGCTTTCTTT
TRBV5-1	-	TRBJ2-1	TRBD1	CASSFNQGALINEQFF	TGCGCCAGCAGCTTCAACCAGGGGGCGCTTATCAATGAGCAGTTCTTC
TRBV7-4	-	TRBJ1-4	-	CASPFGGAEEKLFF	TGTGCCAGCCCTTTCGGAGGGGCGGAGGAAAAACTGTTTTTT
TRBV27	once	TRBJ2-3	-	CASSLVPSVADTQYF	TGTGCCAGCAGTTTAGTTCCTAGCGTCGCAGATACGCAGTATTTT
TRBV7-8	-	TRBJ2-7	-	CASSPPAYEQYF	TGTGCCAGCAGCCCCCCCGCCTACGAGCAGTACTTC
TRBV27	-	TRBJ2-3	TRBD2	CASSKLKRDSTDTQYF	TGTGCCAGCAGCAAACTTAAGCGGGATAGCACAGATACGCAGTATTTT
TRBV10-3	-	TRBJ1-4	TRBD1	CAISDGTGVEKLFF	TGTGCCATCAGTGACGGTACAGGGGTTGAAAAACTGTTTTTT
TRBV6-5	-	TRBJ2-5	-	CASTLQVQGTQYF	TGTGCCAGCACTTTACAGGTCCAAGGAACCCAGTACTTC
TRBV11-2	-	TRBJ2-2	-	CASSPVGELFF	TGTGCCAGCAGCCCAGTCGGGGAGCTGTTTTTT
TRBV4-2	-	TRBJ1-4	-	CASSLDRTNEKLFF	TGTGCCAGCAGCCTCGACAGGACCAATGAAAAACTGTTTTTT
TRBV7-2	-	TRBJ2-7	-	CASSFRVEDEQYF	TGTGCCAGCAGCTTCAGGGTTGAAGACGAGCAGTACTTC
TRBV19	once	TRBJ2-7	TRBD1	CASTSTDRGSYEQYF	TGTGCCAGTACCTCTACGGACAGGGGGTCCTACGAGCAGTACTTC
TRBV5-8	-	TRBJ2-7	TRBD1	CASSPRTGAVYEQYF	TGTGCCAGCAGCCCGCGGACAGGGGCCGTATACGAGCAGTACTTC
TRBV12-5	-	TRBJ2-3	-	CASGLALPTDTQYF	TGTGCTAGTGGTTTAGCCCTACCCACAGATACGCAGTATTTT